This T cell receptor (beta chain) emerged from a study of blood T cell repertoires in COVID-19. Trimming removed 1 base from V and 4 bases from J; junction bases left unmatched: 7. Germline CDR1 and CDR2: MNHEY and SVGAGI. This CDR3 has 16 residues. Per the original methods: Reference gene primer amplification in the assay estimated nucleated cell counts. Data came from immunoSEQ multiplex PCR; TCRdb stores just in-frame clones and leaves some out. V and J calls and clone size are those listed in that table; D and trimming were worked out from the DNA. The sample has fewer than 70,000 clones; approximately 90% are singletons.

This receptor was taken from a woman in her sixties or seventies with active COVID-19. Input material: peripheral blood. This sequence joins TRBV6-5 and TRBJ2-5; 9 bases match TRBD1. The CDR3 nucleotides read TGTGCCAGCAGTTACTTAAAACAGGGGGCAGGAGAGACCCAGTACTTC. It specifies CASSYLKQGAGETQYF.